This section outlines one TCR beta chain sequence together with its context. Its specificity is not known. Per sample, at least 5 micrograms of total RNA were extracted. Germline V gene data show CDR1 as SQVTM and CDR2 as ANQGSEA. The junction had 4 bases not matched to a gene; V was cut back by 4 bases and J by 3 bases. This CDR3 has 13 residues. Together with a sample-barcoded 5' primer, a J-beta primer mix was included in a second PCR lasting about 6 to 12 cycles. Each cDNA molecule was tagged by a template-switch adaptor with 12 random nucleotides. TCRdb called the 5' RACE reads again in MiXCR, with one record for every CDR3 protein. The sample has 850,000 to 1,100,000 distinct CDR3 sequences; about two fifths are singletons. The data belong to a study of blood T cells in healthy people across ages. Study summary: There was about one barcoded beta molecule captured by template switching per two T cells.

Notes on the study in general: Donor CMV status was unknown, possibly confounding expanded clonotype changes.

The rearrangement uses TRBV29-1 and TRBJ1-2; 8 nucleotides agree with TRBD1. The sequencing input was blood. The sequence was obtained from a man aged 18 to 29 in good health. The CDR3 DNA reads TGCAGCGTTGCCTCAGGGGGCGACTATGGCTACACCTTC. It is translated as CSVASGGDYGYTF.